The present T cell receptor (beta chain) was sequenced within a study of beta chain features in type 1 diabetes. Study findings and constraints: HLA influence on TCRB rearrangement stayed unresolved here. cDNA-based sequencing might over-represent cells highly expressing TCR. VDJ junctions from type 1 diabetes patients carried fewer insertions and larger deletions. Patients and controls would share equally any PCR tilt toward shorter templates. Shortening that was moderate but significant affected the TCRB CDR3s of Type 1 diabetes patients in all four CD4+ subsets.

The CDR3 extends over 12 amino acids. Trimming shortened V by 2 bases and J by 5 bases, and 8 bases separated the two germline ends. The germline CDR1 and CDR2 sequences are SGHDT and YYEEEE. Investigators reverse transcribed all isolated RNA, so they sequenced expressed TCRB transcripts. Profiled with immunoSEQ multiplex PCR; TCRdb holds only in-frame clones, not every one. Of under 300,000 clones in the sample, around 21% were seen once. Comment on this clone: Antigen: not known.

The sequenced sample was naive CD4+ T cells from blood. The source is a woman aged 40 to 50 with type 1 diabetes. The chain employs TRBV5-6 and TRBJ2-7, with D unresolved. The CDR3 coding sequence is TGTGCCAGCAGCTTTGGTGAGGACGAGCAGTACTTC. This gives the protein CASSFGEDEQYF.